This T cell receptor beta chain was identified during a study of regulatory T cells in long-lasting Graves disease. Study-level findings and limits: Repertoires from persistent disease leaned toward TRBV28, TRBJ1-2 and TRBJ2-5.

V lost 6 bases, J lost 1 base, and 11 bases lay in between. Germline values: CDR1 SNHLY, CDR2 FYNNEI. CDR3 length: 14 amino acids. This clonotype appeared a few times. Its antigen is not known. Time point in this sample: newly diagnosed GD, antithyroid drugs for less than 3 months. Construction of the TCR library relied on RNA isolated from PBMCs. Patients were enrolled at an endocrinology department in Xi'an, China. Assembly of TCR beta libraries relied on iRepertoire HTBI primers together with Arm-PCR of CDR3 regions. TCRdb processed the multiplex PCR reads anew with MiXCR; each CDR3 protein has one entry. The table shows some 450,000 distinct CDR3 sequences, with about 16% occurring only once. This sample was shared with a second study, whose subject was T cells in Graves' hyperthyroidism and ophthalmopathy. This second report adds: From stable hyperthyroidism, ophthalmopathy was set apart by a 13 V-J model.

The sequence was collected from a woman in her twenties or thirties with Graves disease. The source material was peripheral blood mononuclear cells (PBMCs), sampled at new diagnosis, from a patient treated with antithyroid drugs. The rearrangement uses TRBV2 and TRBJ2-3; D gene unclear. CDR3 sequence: CASRSVRGTDTQYF. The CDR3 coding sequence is TGTGCCAGCAGAAGCGTAAGGGGCACAGATACGCAGTATTTT.